The 6 T cell receptor beta chains below come from one sample, sequenced in a study of chemoradiotherapy in HPV16-positive cancers. TCRdb's table, derived via immunoSEQ multiplex PCR, lists solely in-frame clones and lacks some. The sample yields some 25,000 clones, 94% seen once. This sample was obtained from a patient who underwent chemoradiotherapy. All receptors come from a human donor with HPV-associated anogenital cancer.

This clone showed up just once. The CDR3 reads CASSRDRAQAETQYF. In DNA form, the CDR3 reads TGTGCCAGCTCTCGGGACAGGGCCCAGGCGGAGACCCAGTACTTC. The chain links TRBV18 to TRBJ2-5, with 9 nucleotides matching TRBD1. The CDR3 is made up of 15 amino acids. Germline loops: CDR1 KGHSH, CDR2 LQKENI. V was clipped by 6 bases and J by 5 bases; unmatched bases: 10.

This chain links TRBV10-1 with TRBJ1-2; TRBD1 aligns across 10 bases. The CDR3 has 14 residues. Germline V gives CDR1 WNHNN, CDR2 SYGVQD (reference sequence). J gave up 6 bases and V 4 bases, and 5 bases lay outside the gene matches. The CDR3 DNA follows: TGCGCCAGCAGTGGGCGGGGGACAGGGGATGGCTACACCTTC. Amino acid sequence: CASSGRGTGDGYTF.

This sequence joins TRBV5-8 and TRBJ1-5; 7 bases map to TRBD1. The trim removed 6 bases at V and 2 bases at J, leaving 8 bases unmatched. CDR1 is SGHTS and CDR2 is YDEGEE in the germline V gene. This CDR3 is built from 15 residues. CDR3 region: CASNVRQGGNQPQHF. CDR3 DNA sequence: TGTGCCAGCAACGTTAGACAGGGCGGCAATCAGCCCCAGCATTTT.

The J gene is TRBJ1-2, the V gene TRBV2, with 8 positions matching TRBD1. Germline V gives CDR1 SNHLY, CDR2 FYNNEI. The V segment lost 3 bases and the J segment 5 bases; nucleotides outside the gene matches: 5. This CDR3 has 14 residues. The CDR3 loop reads CASSEGRGRYGYTF. The CDR3 DNA is TGTGCCAGCAGTGAGGGCAGGGGGCGGTATGGCTACACCTTC.

A single count supports this clone. This chain joins TRBV5-1 and TRBJ1-1, with TRBD1 as a possible D gene (6 bases). This CDR3 contains 18 residues. The germline V and J ends were trimmed by 0 bases and 3 bases, with 21 bases remaining between them. The germline V gene encodes CDR1 SGHRS and CDR2 YFSETQ. CDR3 bases: TGCGCCAGCAGCTTGGTTCCGGGGCCGACAGGCAGGGACACTGAAGCTTTCTTT. This codes for CASSLVPGPTGRDTEAFF.

The rearrangement uses TRBV9 and TRBJ1-2; unclear D gene. Between the trimmed V and J ends, which lost 3 bases and 8 bases, there was a span of 11 bases. The CDR3 is made up of 12 amino acids. Germline loops: CDR1 SGDLS, CDR2 YYNGEE. Here the CDR3 reads CASSGPAPGYTF. The CDR3 DNA reads as TGTGCCAGCAGCGGTCCCGCCCCCGGCTACACCTTC.